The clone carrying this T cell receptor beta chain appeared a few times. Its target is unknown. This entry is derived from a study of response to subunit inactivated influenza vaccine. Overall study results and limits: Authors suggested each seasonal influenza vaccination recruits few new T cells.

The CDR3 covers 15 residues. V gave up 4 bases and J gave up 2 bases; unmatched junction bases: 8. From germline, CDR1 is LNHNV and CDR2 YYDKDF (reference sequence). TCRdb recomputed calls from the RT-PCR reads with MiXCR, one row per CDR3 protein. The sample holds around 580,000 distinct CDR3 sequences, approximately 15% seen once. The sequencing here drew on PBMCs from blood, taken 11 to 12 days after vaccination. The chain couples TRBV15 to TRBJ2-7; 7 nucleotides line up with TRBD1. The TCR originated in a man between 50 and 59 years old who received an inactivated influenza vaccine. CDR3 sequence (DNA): TGTGCCACCAGCATCGACCGACAGGGCCCCTACGAGCAGTACTTC. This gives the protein CATSIDRQGPYEQYF.